This T cell receptor (beta chain) derives from a study of response to subunit inactivated influenza vaccine. General study results and limits: Authors suggested that a seasonal influenza vaccination recruits few new T cells each time.

From the RT-PCR reads, TCRdb called clonotypes with MiXCR, one entry per CDR3 protein. The repertoire holds some 500,000 distinct CDR3 sequences, with 13% as singletons. Trimming left V 3 bases short and J 5 bases short, with 22 bases between. Per germline, CDR1 GTSNPN and CDR2 SVGIG (reference sequence). The CDR3 runs 16 residues. Turning to this clonotype: What it binds is not known.

This TCR came from a man aged 45-60 years who received an inactivated influenza vaccine. The material was PBMCs from blood, obtained around seven weeks after vaccination. This rearrangement joins TRBV30 to TRBJ2-5; D gene uncertain. This chain's CDR3 is CAWSVGRLGGSETQYF. The CDR3 bases are TGTGCCTGGAGCGTGGGTCGTTTGGGCGGTAGTGAGACCCAGTACTTC.